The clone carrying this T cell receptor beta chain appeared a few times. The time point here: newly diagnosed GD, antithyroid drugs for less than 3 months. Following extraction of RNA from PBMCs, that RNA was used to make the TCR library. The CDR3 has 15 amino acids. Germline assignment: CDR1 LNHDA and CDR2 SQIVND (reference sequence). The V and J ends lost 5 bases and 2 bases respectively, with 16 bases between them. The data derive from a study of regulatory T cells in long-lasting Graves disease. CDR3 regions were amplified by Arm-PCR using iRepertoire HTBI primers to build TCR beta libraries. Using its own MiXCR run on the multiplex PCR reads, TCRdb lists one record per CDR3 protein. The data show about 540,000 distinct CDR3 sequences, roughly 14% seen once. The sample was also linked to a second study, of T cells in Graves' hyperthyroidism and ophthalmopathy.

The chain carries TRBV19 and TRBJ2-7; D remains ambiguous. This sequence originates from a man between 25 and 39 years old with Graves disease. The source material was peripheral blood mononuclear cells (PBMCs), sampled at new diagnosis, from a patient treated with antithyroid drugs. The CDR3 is CASSYSSRQAYEQYF. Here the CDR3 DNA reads TGTGCCAGTAGTTATTCCTCCAGGCAAGCCTACGAGCAGTACTTC.